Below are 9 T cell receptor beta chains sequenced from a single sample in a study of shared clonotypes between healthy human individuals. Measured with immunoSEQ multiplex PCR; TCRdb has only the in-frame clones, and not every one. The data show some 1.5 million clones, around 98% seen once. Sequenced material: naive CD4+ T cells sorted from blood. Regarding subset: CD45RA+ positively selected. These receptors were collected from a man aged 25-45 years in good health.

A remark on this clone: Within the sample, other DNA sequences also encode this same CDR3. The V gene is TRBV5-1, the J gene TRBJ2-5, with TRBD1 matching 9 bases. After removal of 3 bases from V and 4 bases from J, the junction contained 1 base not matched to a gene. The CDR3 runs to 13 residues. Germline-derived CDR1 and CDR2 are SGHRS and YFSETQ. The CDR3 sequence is CASSSGQGETQYF. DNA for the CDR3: TGCGCCAGCAGCTCGGGACAGGGAGAGACCCAGTACTTC.

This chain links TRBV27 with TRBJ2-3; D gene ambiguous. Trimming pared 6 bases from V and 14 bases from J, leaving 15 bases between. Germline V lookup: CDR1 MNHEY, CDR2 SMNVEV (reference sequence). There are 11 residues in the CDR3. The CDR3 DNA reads TGTGCCAGCAGCCTCGGTCCTCGTACGTATTTT. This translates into CASSLGPRTYF.

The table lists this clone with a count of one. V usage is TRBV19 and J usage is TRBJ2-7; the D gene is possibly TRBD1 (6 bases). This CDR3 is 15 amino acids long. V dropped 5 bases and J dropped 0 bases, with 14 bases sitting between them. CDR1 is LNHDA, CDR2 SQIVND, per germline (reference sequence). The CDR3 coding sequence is TGTGCCAGTAGTTCCTCCGGGACACTCTCCTACGAGCAGTACTTC. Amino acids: CASSSSGTLSYEQYF.

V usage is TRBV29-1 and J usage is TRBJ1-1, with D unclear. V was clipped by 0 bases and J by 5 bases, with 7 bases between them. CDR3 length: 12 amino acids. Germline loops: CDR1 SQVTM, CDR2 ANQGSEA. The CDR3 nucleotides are TGCAGCGTTGAAGAGATAGGGACTGAAGCTTTCTTT. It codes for CSVEEIGTEAFF.

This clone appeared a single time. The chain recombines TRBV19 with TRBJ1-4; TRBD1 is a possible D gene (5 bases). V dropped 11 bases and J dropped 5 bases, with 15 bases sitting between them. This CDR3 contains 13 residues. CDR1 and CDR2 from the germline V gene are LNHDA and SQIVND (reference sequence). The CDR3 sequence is CASAGTANEKLFF. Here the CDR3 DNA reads TGTGCCTCAGCAGGGACCGCGAATGAAAAACTGTTTTTT.

The CDR3 region is CASSLATDYEQYF. The CDR3 bases are TGCGCCAGCAGCTTGGCCACAGACTACGAGCAGTACTTC. The genes are TRBV5-1 and TRBJ2-7; the D is unclear. This CDR3 has 13 amino acids. Trimming removed 0 bases at V and 3 bases at J, with 7 bases between. Germline V gives CDR1 SGHRS, CDR2 YFSETQ. Looking up the rest from reference TRBV5-1 and TRBJ2-7 gives the full variable domain: KAGVTQTPRYLIKTRGQQVTLSCSPISGHRSVSWYQQTPGQGLQFLFEYFSETQRNKGNFPGRFSGRQFSNSRSEMNVSTLELGDSALYLCASSLATDYEQYFGPGTRLTVT.

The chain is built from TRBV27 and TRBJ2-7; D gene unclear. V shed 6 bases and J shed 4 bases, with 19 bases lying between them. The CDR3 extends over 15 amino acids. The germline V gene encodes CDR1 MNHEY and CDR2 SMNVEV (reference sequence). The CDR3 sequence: CASSRPDGWRYEQYF. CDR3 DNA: TGTGCCAGCAGCCGCCCTGACGGATGGCGTTACGAGCAGTACTTC.

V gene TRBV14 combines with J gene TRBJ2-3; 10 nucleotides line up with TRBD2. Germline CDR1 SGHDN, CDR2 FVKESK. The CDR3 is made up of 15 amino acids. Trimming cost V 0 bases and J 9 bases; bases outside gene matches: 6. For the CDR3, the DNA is TGTGCCAGCAGCCAAGAGACGGGACTAGCGACCACGCAGTATTTT. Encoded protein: CASSQETGLATTQYF.

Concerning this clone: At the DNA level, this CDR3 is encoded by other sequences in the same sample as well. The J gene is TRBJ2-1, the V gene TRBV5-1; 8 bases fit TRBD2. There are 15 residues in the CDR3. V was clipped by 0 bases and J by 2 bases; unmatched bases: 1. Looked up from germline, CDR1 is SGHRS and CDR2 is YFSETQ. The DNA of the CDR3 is TGCGCCAGCAGCTTGGGTAGCGGGACCTACAATGAGCAGTTCTTC. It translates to CASSLGSGTYNEQFF.